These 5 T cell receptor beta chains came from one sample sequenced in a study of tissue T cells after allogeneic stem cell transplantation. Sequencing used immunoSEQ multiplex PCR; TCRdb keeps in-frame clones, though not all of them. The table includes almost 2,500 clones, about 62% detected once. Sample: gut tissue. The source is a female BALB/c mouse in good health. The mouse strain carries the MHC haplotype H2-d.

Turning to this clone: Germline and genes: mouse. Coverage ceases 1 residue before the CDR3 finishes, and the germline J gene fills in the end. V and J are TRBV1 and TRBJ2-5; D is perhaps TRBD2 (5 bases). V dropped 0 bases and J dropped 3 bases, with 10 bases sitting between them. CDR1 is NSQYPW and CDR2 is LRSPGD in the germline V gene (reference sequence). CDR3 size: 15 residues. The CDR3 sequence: CTCSADRSGQDTQYF. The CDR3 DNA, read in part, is TGCACCTGCAGTGCAGATAGGTCTGGGCAAGACACCCAGTAC. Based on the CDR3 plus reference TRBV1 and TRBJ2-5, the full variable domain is VTLLEQNPRWRLVPRGQAVNLRCILKNSQYPWMSWYQQDLQKQLQWLFTLRSPGDKEVKSLPGADYLATRVTDTELRLQVANMSQGRTLYCTCSADRSGQDTQYFGPGTRLLVL.

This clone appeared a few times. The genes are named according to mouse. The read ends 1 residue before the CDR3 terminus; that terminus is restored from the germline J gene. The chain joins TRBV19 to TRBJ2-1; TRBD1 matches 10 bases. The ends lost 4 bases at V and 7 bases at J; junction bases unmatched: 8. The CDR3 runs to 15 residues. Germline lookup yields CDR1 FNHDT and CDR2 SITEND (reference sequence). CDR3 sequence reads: CASSLTGGRRAEQFF. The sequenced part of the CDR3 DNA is TGTGCCAGCAGTTTGACAGGGGGCAGGAGGGCTGAGCAGTTC. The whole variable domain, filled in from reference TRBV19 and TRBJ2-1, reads GGIITQTPKFLIGQEGQKLTLKCQQNFNHDTMYWYRQDSGKGLRLIYYSITENDLQKGDLSEGYDASREKKSSFSLTVTSAQKNEMAVFLCASSLTGGRRAEQFFGPGTRLTVL.

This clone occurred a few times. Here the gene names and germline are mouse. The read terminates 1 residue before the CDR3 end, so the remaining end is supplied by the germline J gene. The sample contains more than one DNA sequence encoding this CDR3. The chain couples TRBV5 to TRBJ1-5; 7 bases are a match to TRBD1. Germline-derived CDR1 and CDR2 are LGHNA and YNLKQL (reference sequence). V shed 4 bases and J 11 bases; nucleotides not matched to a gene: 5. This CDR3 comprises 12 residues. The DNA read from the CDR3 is TGTGCCAGCAGCCTCACAGGGGAGACTCCGCTT. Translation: CASSLTGETPL. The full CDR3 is CASSLTGETPLF.

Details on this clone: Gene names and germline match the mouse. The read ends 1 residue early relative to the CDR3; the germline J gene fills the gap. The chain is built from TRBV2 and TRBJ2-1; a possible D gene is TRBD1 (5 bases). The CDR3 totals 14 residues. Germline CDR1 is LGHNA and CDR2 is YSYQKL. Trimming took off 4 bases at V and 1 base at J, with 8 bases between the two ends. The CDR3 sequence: CASSPRQNYAEQFF. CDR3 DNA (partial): TGTGCCAGCAGCCCCCGACAGAACTATGCTGAGCAGTTC.

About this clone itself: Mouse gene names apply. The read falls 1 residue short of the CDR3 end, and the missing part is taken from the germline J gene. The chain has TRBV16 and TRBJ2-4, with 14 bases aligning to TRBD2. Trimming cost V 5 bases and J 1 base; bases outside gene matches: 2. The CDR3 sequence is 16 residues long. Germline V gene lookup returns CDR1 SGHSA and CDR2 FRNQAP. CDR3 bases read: TGTGCAAGCAGCCTGGGACTGGGGGGGCGTCAAAACACCTTGTAC. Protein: CASSLGLGGRQNTLY. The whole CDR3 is CASSLGLGGRQNTLYF.